The clone carrying this TCR beta chain appeared once. What it binds is unknown. The sample belongs to a study of vaccination and CD4 T cells after COVID-19. The ends were cut back, 2 bases at V and 6 bases at J, with 8 bases in the middle. Germline-derived CDR1 and CDR2 are SGHTA and FQGTGA. CDR3 length equals 13 residues. Study outcomes and limitations: Among those convalescent, a median approximately 83% of reactive clones emerged solely post-vaccination.

The Oncomine TCR Beta short-read assay sequenced DNA from cultured CD4+ T cells. Researchers extracted genomic DNA from CD4+ T cells that had been cultured. In TCRdb, the PCR reads were re-called with MiXCR into one record per CDR3 protein. Of roughly 17,000 distinct CDR3 sequences listed, around 29% are singletons. Sample treatment: roughly ten-day PBMC culture with coronavirus spike peptide pools or control peptides (ViraFEST assay). V gene TRBV7-3 combines with J gene TRBJ2-1; D is uncertain. Sequenced input: cultured CD4+ T cells from blood. The sequence came from a human donor with COVID-19. CDR3 sequence (DNA): TGTGCCAGCAGCTTAGGAGCCCCCAATGAGCAGTTCTTC. Translating it yields CASSLGAPNEQFF. Full variable domain (missing parts from reference TRBV7-3 and TRBJ2-1): GAGVSQTPSNKVTEKGKYVELRCDPISGHTALYWYRQSLGQGPEFLIYFQGTGAADDSGLPNDRFFAVRPEGSVSTLKIQRTERGDSAVYLCASSLGAPNEQFFGPGTRLTVL.